This T cell receptor beta chain is drawn from a study of patients and donors after allogeneic stem cell transplantation. Only a few counts were recorded for this clonotype. TCRdb called the RT-PCR reads again in MiXCR, with one record for every CDR3 protein. The repertoire includes approximately 220,000 distinct CDR3 sequences, around two fifths of them detected once, and 11% sits in the top ten. The V end was cut by 0 bases, the J end by 8 bases, with 11 bases between. CDR1 and CDR2 (germline): LNHNV, YYDKDF (reference sequence). The CDR3 totals 15 residues. The specimen sequenced was blood, either unsorted or a sorted T cell fraction (not recorded which). This TCR was recovered from a human donor who was either an allogeneic HSCT recipient or a stem cell or donor lymphocyte infusion donor (not recorded which). It is not recorded whose cells these are; they may come from a transplant donor. The chain couples TRBV15 to TRBJ1-6; TRBD1 is a possible D gene (5 bases). CDR3 protein: CATSRDVRGDSPLHF. CDR3 bases: TGTGCCACCAGCAGAGATGTCCGGGGGGATTCACCCCTCCACTTT.